Listed below are T cell receptor beta chains from one sample, sequenced in a study of regulatory T cells in long-lasting Graves disease. TCRdb processed the multiplex PCR reads anew with MiXCR; each CDR3 protein has one entry. The sample lists roughly 350,000 distinct CDR3 sequences, roughly 15% seen once, with around 20% in the top ten. Another study also made use of these data, one on T cells in Graves' hyperthyroidism and ophthalmopathy.

The sample in question was peripheral blood mononuclear cells (PBMCs), obtained at new diagnosis, from a patient treated with antithyroid drugs. Receptors originate from a woman aged 18-35 years with Graves disease. Both conserved end residues are part of each CDR3. A D gene is named only where the DNA matches it firmly. Clone size, where shown, is once, few, many, or a class for clones that have expanded.

TRBV15,few,TRBD2,TRBJ2-2,TGTGCCACCAGCCCACACCGGGACTATACGAACACCGGGGAGCTGTTTTTT,CATSPHRDYTNTGELFF
TRBV6-1,NA,TRBD2,TRBJ2-6,TGTGCCAGCAGTGGGGGGGGACTAGCGGGGGCTGGGGCCAACGTCCTGACTTTC,CASSGGGLAGAGANVLTF
TRBV7-6,many,TRBD2,TRBJ2-3,TGTGCCAGCAGCGCGAACCCCTCGATGCCAGCGGGAGGGGCGGATACGCAGTATTTT,CASSANPSMPAGGADTQYF
TRBV5-8,many,NA,TRBJ1-1,TGTGCCAGCAGCTTTAGGGGGACTGAAGCTTTCTTT,CASSFRGTEAFF
TRBV6-5,NA,NA,TRBJ2-1,TGTGCCAGCAGTTACTACCGGGGTACCTACAATGAGCAGTTCTTC,CASSYYRGTYNEQFF
TRBV12-3/TRBV12-4,many,NA,TRBJ2-1,TGTGCCAGCAGTCGCGATAGTCCCCACAATGAGCAGTTCTTC,CASSRDSPHNEQFF
TRBV12-3/TRBV12-4,NA,TRBD2,TRBJ2-1,TGTGCCCGCAGTTTAGCCTTGGGACTAGCGGGTAATGAGCAGTTCTTC,CARSLALGLAGNEQFF
TRBV7-2,NA,TRBD2,TRBJ2-1,TGTGCCAGCAGCCCCCATAGGGGGACTAGCGGATTCTACAATGAGCAGTTCTTC,CASSPHRGTSGFYNEQFF
TRBV6-2/TRBV6-3,NA,TRBD1,TRBJ2-5,TGTGCCAGCAGTTACACAGGGGTGCAAGAGACCCAGTACTTC,CASSYTGVQETQYF
TRBV5-1,many,TRBD1,TRBJ2-7,TGCGCCAGCAGCTTGGCGGCGGACAGGGGCTCCTACGAGCAGTACTTC,CASSLAADRGSYEQYF
TRBV27,many,NA,TRBJ2-2,TGTGCCAGCAGGTTACAGAGCACCGGGGAGCTGTTTTTT,CASRLQSTGELFF
TRBV6-1,NA,TRBD2,TRBJ2-2,TGTGCCAGCAGGTCCTACCTAGCGGGGGTCCATCGTGTCGGGGAGCTGTTTTTT,CASRSYLAGVHRVGELFF
TRBV5-1,many,NA,TRBJ1-1,TGCGCCAGCAGCTTGGGGGACCCGATCCTCAACACTGAAGCTTTCTTT,CASSLGDPILNTEAFF
TRBV19,few,NA,TRBJ1-1,TGTGCCAGTAGTATCCAGGCATGGAACACTGAAGCTTTCTTT,CASSIQAWNTEAFF
TRBV10-3,few,NA,TRBJ1-1,TGTGCCATCAGTGCGTCGGAGCGGGAGAACACTGAAGCTTTCTTT,CAISASERENTEAFF
TRBV28,many,TRBD2,TRBJ2-1,TGTGCCAGCAGAGTGGGACTAGCGGGATGGCCCGAGCAGTTCTTC,CASRVGLAGWPEQFF
TRBV12-5,NA,TRBD2,TRBJ2-1,TGTGCTAGTGGTTTATTTCCGGCGGGAGTCTACAATGAGCAGTTCTTC,CASGLFPAGVYNEQFF
TRBV6-1,once,NA,TRBJ1-5,TGTGCCAGCAGTGGAACAGGGTATGGAGGCAATCAGCCCCAGCATTTT,CASSGTGYGGNQPQHF
TRBV7-8,NA,NA,TRBJ2-2,TGTGCCAGCAGCTTAGGTGGGAGGCCCGAGCCAAACACCGGGGAGCTGTTTTTT,CASSLGGRPEPNTGELFF
TRBV28,once,TRBD1,TRBJ2-7,TGTGCTAGCAGTTTCGCAGCCGGGACAGTACGCTCCTACGAGCAGTACTTC,CASSFAAGTVRSYEQYF
TRBV20-1,many,TRBD1,TRBJ2-3,TGCAGTGCTAGAGCGGGAACAGGGGGCGAATCAGATACGCAGTATTTT,CSARAGTGGESDTQYF
TRBV7-2,many,NA,TRBJ2-7,TGTGCCAGCAGCTCCCGGGTTGGGAGCTCCTACGAGCAGTACTTC,CASSSRVGSSYEQYF
TRBV27,medium-sized,NA,TRBJ2-2,TGTGCCAGCAGCCCGAACACCGGGGAGCTGTTTTTT,CASSPNTGELFF
TRBV6-5,many,NA,TRBJ2-7,TGTGCCAGCAGTTATTACGGCTCATACGAGCAGTACTTC,CASSYYGSYEQYF
TRBV6-1,NA,NA,TRBJ2-1,TGTGCCAGCACCATGGGGGTAGTCCTGTACAATGAGCAGTTCTTC,CASTMGVVLYNEQFF
TRBV7-3,many,NA,TRBJ1-1,TGTGCCAGCAGCTCCAATCTGAACACTGAAGCTTTCTTT,CASSSNLNTEAFF
TRBV20-1,many,TRBD1,TRBJ1-6,TGCAGTGCTGTTCCGGGACAGGGAAGGTCACCCCTCCACTTT,CSAVPGQGRSPLHF
TRBV7-8,many,NA,TRBJ1-5,TGTGCCAGCAGCCAGGGCGTCGGAGTTAGCAATCAGCCCCAGCATTTT,CASSQGVGVSNQPQHF
TRBV28,many,NA,TRBJ1-3,TGTGCCAGCATGGGGGGCTCTGGAAACACCATATATTTT,CASMGGSGNTIYF
TRBV2,NA,NA,TRBJ1-2,TGTGCCAGCAGCTCGGACAAGGGACGGTTTGACTACACCTTC,CASSSDKGRFDYTF
TRBV19,many,NA,TRBJ1-1,TGTGCCACGCAGCAGGGGTTAGGGAACACTGAAGCTTTCTTT,CATQQGLGNTEAFF
TRBV5-1,NA,TRBD2,TRBJ2-7,TGCGCCAGCAGCTTGACACTAGCGGGAGAGGGGGAATCCTACGAGCAGTACTTC,CASSLTLAGEGESYEQYF
TRBV5-1,NA,TRBD1,TRBJ1-1,TGCGCCAGCCGACAGGGGGCGGTGAACACTGAAGCTTTCTTT,CASRQGAVNTEAFF
TRBV5-8,few,TRBD1,TRBJ2-2,TGTGCCAGCAGGTTCACCGGGACAGGGTACACCGGGGAGCTGTTTTTT,CASRFTGTGYTGELFF
TRBV10-3,NA,TRBD2,TRBJ2-1,TGTGCCATCAGTGGAAGGGGACTAGCGGGGGGTCACAATGAGCAGTTCTTC,CAISGRGLAGGHNEQFF
TRBV20-1,many,NA,TRBJ2-7,TGCAGTGCTAGTAATCAGGACAGAGCCTACGAGCAGTACTTC,CSASNQDRAYEQYF
TRBV2,many,NA,TRBJ2-7,TGTGCCAGCAGCCTACAGTTCGGGTTCTACGAGCAGTACTTC,CASSLQFGFYEQYF
TRBV7-8,many,NA,TRBJ1-1,TGTGCCAGCAGCTTAGTCCCCGGTCGGGGGGAAGAGACTGAAGCTTTCTTT,CASSLVPGRGEETEAFF
TRBV7-2,many,NA,TRBJ2-7,TGTGCCAGCCAGGACGGGTACGAGCAGTACTTC,CASQDGYEQYF
TRBV28,many,NA,TRBJ2-1,TGTGCCAGCAGTTTTGAGGGCAGGCAGTTCTTC,CASSFEGRQFF
TRBV2,many,NA,TRBJ2-7,TGTGCCTGCGCCGGGACGGCAGACTACGAGCAGTACTTC,CACAGTADYEQYF
TRBV6-2/TRBV6-3,NA,NA,TRBJ1-2,TGTGCCAGCAGTTACTCGGAATTGGGGACCGATGGCTACACCTTC,CASSYSELGTDGYTF
TRBV29-1,many,TRBD1,TRBJ2-7,TGCAGCGTCGCCGGGACAGGGGGCGAGGCGCAGTACTTC,CSVAGTGGEAQYF
TRBV20-1,many,NA,TRBJ2-4,TGCAGTGCTAGTGGTGGGGTTCTAGCCAAAAACATTCAGTACTTC,CSASGGVLAKNIQYF
TRBV12-3/TRBV12-4,many,TRBD1,TRBJ1-2,TGTGCCAGCAGTTTTGGACAGGGGGGCTACACCTTC,CASSFGQGGYTF
TRBV3-1,many,NA,TRBJ2-7,TGTGCCAGCAGCCCTACCGTTAAGAGCGAGACCTGGGAGCAGTACTTC,CASSPTVKSETWEQYF
TRBV6-2/TRBV6-3,many,NA,TRBJ2-5,TGTGCCAGCAGTTACCTTCAGGGAGGCGAGACCCAGTACTTC,CASSYLQGGETQYF
TRBV19,NA,NA,TRBJ2-7,TGTGCCAGTAGTACGCCTGGGTACGAGCAGTACTTC,CASSTPGYEQYF
TRBV11-2,many,NA,TRBJ2-3,TGTGCCAGCTCACCGATAACAGATACGCAGTATTTT,CASSPITDTQYF
TRBV30,many,NA,TRBJ2-5,TGTGCCTGGAGTTCCGGCACCCGATCCCAAGAGACCCAGTACTTC,CAWSSGTRSQETQYF
TRBV10-1,NA,TRBD2,TRBJ2-5,TGCGCCAGCAGTCCGGGCCATCGGGGGACGGGGCGGGAGACCCACTACTTC,CASSPGHRGTGRETHYF
TRBV28,many,NA,TRBJ2-7,TGTGCCAGCAGTTACGCCGGGGGTTGGTACGAGCAGTACTTC,CASSYAGGWYEQYF
TRBV14,many,NA,TRBJ2-4,TGTGCCAGCAGCCAAGATCCGGGGAACATTCAGTACTTC,CASSQDPGNIQYF
TRBV6-1,NA,TRBD1,TRBJ1-4,TGTGCCAGCAGTCGACTCACCCCGGGACAGGCACGCATAAATGAGTGGAGAAATGAAAAACTGTTTTTT,CASSRLTPGQARINEWRNEKLFF
TRBV9,NA,NA,TRBJ2-3,TGTGCCAGCAGCCCAAGAGGAGGGGGGCCAGATACGCAGTATTTT,CASSPRGGGPDTQYF
TRBV20-1,many,TRBD2,TRBJ2-7,TGCAGTGCTAGAGGGACTAGCGGGAGCTACGAGCAGTACTTC,CSARGTSGSYEQYF
TRBV14,many,NA,TRBJ2-1,TGTGCCAGCAGCCAAGAGAGCGTGGAGTTCTTC,CASSQESVEFF
TRBV7-2,few,NA,TRBJ2-2,TGTGCCAGCAGCCCCTTGCGGGTGAGCACCGGGGAGCTGTTTTTT,CASSPLRVSTGELFF
TRBV30,many,NA,TRBJ2-2,TGTGCCTGGAGTGTAGCGCGACCTACCGGGGAGCTGTTTTTT,CAWSVARPTGELFF